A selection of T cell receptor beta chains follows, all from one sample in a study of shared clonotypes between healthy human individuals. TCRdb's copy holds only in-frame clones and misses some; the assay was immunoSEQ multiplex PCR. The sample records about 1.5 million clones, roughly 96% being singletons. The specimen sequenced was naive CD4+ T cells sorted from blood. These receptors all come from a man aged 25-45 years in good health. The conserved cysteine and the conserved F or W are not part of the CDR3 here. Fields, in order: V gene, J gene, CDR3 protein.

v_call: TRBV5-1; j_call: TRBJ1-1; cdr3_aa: ASSPRGAPNTEAF
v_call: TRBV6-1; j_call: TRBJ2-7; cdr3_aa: ASSEARGVAYEQY
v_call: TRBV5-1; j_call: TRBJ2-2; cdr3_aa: ASTQTVGPGELF
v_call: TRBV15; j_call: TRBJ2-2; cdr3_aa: ATSRDSTGELF
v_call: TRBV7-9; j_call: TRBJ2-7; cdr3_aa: ASSLDRSEDEQY
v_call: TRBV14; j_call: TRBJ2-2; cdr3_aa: ASSQGSPWGGELF
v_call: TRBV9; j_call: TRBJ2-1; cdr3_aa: ASSVEIQRDPNEQF
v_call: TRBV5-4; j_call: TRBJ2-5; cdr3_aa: ASSLGTRGYQETQY
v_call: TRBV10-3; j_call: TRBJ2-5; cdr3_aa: AIKRGDRVQETQY
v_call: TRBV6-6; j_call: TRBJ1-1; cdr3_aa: ASSPLEARPTKAF
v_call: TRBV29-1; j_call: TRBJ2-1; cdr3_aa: SVGSGRDQF
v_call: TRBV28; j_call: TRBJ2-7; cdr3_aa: ASSSRAGTRWYEQY
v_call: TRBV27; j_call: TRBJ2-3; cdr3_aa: ASGTRLAGALDTQY
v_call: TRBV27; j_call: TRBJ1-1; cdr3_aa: ASSQGSEAF
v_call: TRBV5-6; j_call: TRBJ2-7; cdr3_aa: ASTRDSYEQY
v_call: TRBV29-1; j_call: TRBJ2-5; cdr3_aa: SVPTSGRKETQY
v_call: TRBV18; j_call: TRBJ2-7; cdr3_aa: ASSAGTYYEQY
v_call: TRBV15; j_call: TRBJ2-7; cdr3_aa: ATSLRTGAYSTYEQY
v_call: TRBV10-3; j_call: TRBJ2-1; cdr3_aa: AISDSSRGFNEQF
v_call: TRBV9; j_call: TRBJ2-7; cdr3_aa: ASSEGAGGTYEQY
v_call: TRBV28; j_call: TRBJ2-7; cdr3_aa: ASSLIVRGTSGEQY
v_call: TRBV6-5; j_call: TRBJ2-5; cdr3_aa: ASRIQIQETQY
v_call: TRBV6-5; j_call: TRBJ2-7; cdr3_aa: ASSRRQAASYEQY
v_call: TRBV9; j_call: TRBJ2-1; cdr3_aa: ASSVAGDAHNEQF
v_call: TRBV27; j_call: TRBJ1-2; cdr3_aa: ASRALAGNGYT
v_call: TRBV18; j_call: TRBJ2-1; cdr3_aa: ASSLRTGDGNEQF
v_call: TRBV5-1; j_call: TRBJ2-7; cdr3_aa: ASRRLASTSGFSYEQY
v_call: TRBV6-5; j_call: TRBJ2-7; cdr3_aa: ASSYSTGVSEQY
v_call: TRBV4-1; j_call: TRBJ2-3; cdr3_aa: ASSQDIPAGVLDTQY
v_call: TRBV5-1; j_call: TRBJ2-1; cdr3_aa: ASSLLASSSDEQF
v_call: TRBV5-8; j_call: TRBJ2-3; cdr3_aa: ASSFGQGWSTDTQY
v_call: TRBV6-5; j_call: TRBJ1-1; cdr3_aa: ASSYNVEGTAF
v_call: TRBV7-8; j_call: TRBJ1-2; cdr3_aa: ASGRAQENYGYT
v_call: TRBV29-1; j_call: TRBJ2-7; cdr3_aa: SVGLANEQY
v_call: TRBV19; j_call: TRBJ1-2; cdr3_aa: ASSILQVGGYGYT
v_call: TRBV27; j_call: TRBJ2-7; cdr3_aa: ASSPRGLSPYEQY
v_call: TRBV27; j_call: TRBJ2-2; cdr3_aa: ASSPPGLVNTGELF